One sample yielded the 8 T cell receptor beta chains listed below, sequenced in a study of memory CD4+ T cells and cytomegalovirus serostatus. Produced via immunoSEQ multiplex PCR; TCRdb's table is partial and in-frame only. The data show under 70,000 clones, about 81% seen once. Single viable CD3+CD4+CD8-CD45RO+ cells were sorted as the memory CD4+ T cells. Input material: memory CD4+ T cells from blood. The receptors were gathered from an adult in good health and CMV-seronegative.

The V and J genes are TRBV7-2 and TRBJ1-2, with 8 bases matching TRBD1. V trimming: 2 bases; J trimming: 7 bases; junction bases outside the gene matches: 6. CDR3 length: 14 residues. In germline, CDR1 is SGHTA, CDR2 FQGNSA. CDR3 sequence (DNA): TGTGCCAGCAGCTTACGGTCAGGGGGCTCTGGCTACACCTTC. Translation: CASSLRSGGSGYTF.

This clone appeared a single time. The chain recombines TRBV7-2 with TRBJ2-4; 10 positions match TRBD1. Per germline, CDR1 SGHTA and CDR2 FQGNSA. J was trimmed by 6 bases and V by 5 bases; bases with no gene match: 7. There are 15 residues in the CDR3. The CDR3 DNA reads as TGTGCCAGCAGCCCTGGACAGGGGGTCGGAAACATTCAGTACTTC. It translates to CASSPGQGVGNIQYF.

This clone was observed a single time. The genes are TRBV10-1 and TRBJ2-7; D uncertain. Germline V gene data show CDR1 as WNHNN and CDR2 as SYGVQD (reference sequence). This CDR3 contains 11 residues. The V end lost 9 bases, the J end lost 5 bases, and 11 bases lay between the germline ends. The DNA of the CDR3 is TGCGCCAGGACTGAGGAACACGAGCAGTACTTC. Encoded protein: CARTEEHEQYF.

Here the CDR3 reads CASSDSIGGSTEAFF. Here the CDR3 DNA reads TGTGCCAGCAGTGACTCGATTGGCGGGAGCACTGAAGCTTTCTTT. The chain carries TRBV6-4 and TRBJ1-1; D unclear. Germline V CDR1 and CDR2: MRHNA, SNTAGT. Trimming removed 0 bases at V and 4 bases at J, with 12 bases between. This CDR3 region has 15 residues.

This chain uses TRBV19 with TRBJ2-5; unclear D gene. Trimming took 3 bases from V and 2 from J, leaving 7 bases between them. The CDR3 has 13 residues. CDR1 is LNHDA, CDR2 SQIVND, per germline (reference sequence). CDR3 in amino acids: CASSIMIQETQYF. The DNA of the CDR3 is TGTGCCAGTAGTATTATGATTCAAGAGACCCAGTACTTC.

The CDR3 DNA reads TGTGCCAGCAGTTACGTGGCTAGCGGGTTGGGTGAGCAGTTCTTC. Its translation is CASSYVASGLGEQFF. The V and J genes are TRBV6-6 and TRBJ2-1; 8 bases agree with TRBD2. The V segment lost 2 bases and the J segment 9 bases; nucleotides outside the gene matches: 9. Looked up from germline, CDR1 is MNHNY and CDR2 is SVGAGI (reference sequence). This CDR3 contains 15 residues.

V usage is TRBV2 and J usage is TRBJ1-6; unclear D gene. V was cut by 2 bases and J by 1 base, with 12 bases left in between. This CDR3 region has 17 residues. Germline-derived CDR1 and CDR2 are SNHLY and FYNNEI. The CDR3, as DNA: TGTGCCAGCAGTGAATTCGGGGTAGGGTCCTATAATTCACCCCTCCACTTT. It codes for CASSEFGVGSYNSPLHF.

The chain couples TRBV5-6 to TRBJ2-2, with 8 bases matching TRBD2. Germline CDR1 and CDR2: SGHDT and YYEEEE. Germline trimming cut 6 bases from V and 3 bases from J; bases unmatched to any gene: 7. This CDR3 comprises 15 residues. The CDR3 loop is CASTLSGVYTGELFF. The DNA for the CDR3 is TGTGCCAGCACCCTTAGCGGGGTCTACACCGGGGAGCTGTTTTTT.